The 29 T cell receptor beta chains below all came from one sample that was sequenced in a study of OX40 agonist ivuxolimab in advanced cancers. The library was generated by the immunoSEQ multiplex PCR assay. TCRdb's version of the immuneACCESS table is confined to in-frame rearrangements and falls short of the full clone set. An unresolved V gene accounts for under half of the shortfall where checked; the remainder is of unknown origin. Counted in this sample were some 46,000 clones; around 86% of them appeared once. 30% to 35% of the sample is taken by the ten largest. The input for sequencing was CD4+ or CD8+ T cells sorted from blood, taken in a trial of the OX40 agonist ivuxolimab. The receptors derive from an adult with an advanced solid tumor such as melanoma, head and neck, liver or kidney cancer.

The chain is built from TRBV29-1 and TRBJ2-5, with TRBD1 matching over 8 bases. The CDR3 length is 12 residues. The V and J ends lost 7 bases and 5 bases, in that order; junction bases with no gene match: 6. Germline CDR1 reads SQVTM; CDR2 reads ANQGSEA. The CDR3 loop is CSAVRGPETQYF. CDR3 DNA sequence: TGCAGCGCAGTCAGGGGGCCGGAGACCCAGTACTTC.

The rearrangement joins TRBV7-6 to TRBJ1-2; TRBD1 is a possible D gene (5 bases). The CDR3 is 15 amino acids. Germline V gives CDR1 SGHVS, CDR2 FNYEAQ. The V end lost 0 bases, the J end lost 0 bases, and 8 bases lay between the germline ends. CDR3 region: CASSLAQGANYGYTF. The CDR3 DNA is TGTGCCAGCAGCTTAGCCCAGGGAGCTAACTATGGCTACACCTTC.

The rearrangement joins TRBV28 to TRBJ2-5; D possibly corresponds to TRBD2 (7 bases). The CDR3 contains 13 residues. Germline V gene sequence: CDR1 MDHEN, CDR2 SYDVKM. V shed 5 bases and J shed 7 bases, with 14 bases lying between them. Here the CDR3 DNA reads TGTGCCAGCAGTGGGGGGGGGCCCCGGACCCAGTACTTC. It translates to CASSGGGPRTQYF.

This rearrangement joins TRBV7-6 to TRBJ2-5; D uncertain. This CDR3 is 15 amino acids long. Germline V gene sequence: CDR1 SGHVS, CDR2 FNYEAQ. V was cut by 5 bases and J by 1 base, with 14 bases left in between. This CDR3 reads CASSQSSSVQETQYF. The CDR3, as DNA: TGTGCCAGCAGCCAATCCTCTTCTGTCCAAGAGACCCAGTACTTC.

Only one count was recorded for this clone. V is TRBV5-4 and J is TRBJ2-3; D remains unclear. The germline V gene has CDR1 SGHNT and CDR2 YYREEE (reference sequence). V dropped 4 bases and J dropped 6 bases, with 15 bases sitting between them. This CDR3 spans 14 amino acids. CDR3 DNA: TGTGCCAGCAGCCTAGACTTTCGCTCGGATACGCAGTATTTT. It encodes CASSLDFRSDTQYF.

This rearrangement joins TRBV7-2 to TRBJ2-2; TRBD2 is a possible D gene (5 bases). Trimming took 6 bases from V and 0 from J, leaving 11 bases between them. This CDR3 comprises 15 residues. CDR1 and CDR2 from the germline V gene are SGHTA and FQGNSA. CDR3 residues: CASRFWGANTGELFF. The CDR3 bases are TGTGCCAGCAGATTTTGGGGAGCGAACACCGGGGAGCTGTTTTTT.

The chain combines TRBV2 with TRBJ2-1; 11 nucleotides align to TRBD2. Germline CDR1 is SNHLY and CDR2 is FYNNEI. J gave up 2 bases and V 7 bases, and 10 bases lay outside the gene matches. CDR3 length: 17 residues. CDR3 region: CASNPDIAGGPYNEQFF. CDR3 nucleotide sequence: TGTGCCAGCAATCCCGATATAGCGGGAGGGCCCTACAATGAGCAGTTCTTC.

The table lists this clone with a count of one. V is TRBV18 and J is TRBJ1-4; D remains ambiguous. This CDR3 has 14 amino acids. V was trimmed by 5 bases and J by 4 bases, leaving 11 bases between them. Germline CDR1 reads KGHSH; CDR2 reads LQKENI. The CDR3 region is CASSATTINEKLFF. The CDR3 DNA is TGTGCCAGCTCAGCCACCACCATTAATGAAAAACTGTTTTTT. Supplemented by reference TRBV18 and TRBJ1-4, the full variable domain reads NAGVMQNPRHLVRRRGQEARLRCSPMKGHSHVYWYRQLPEEGLKFMVYLQKENIIDESGMPKERFSAEFPKEGPSILRIQQVVRGDSAAYFCASSATTINEKLFFGSGTQLSVL.

The V and J genes are TRBV2 and TRBJ1-6; D call uncertain. CDR1 and CDR2 (germline): SNHLY, FYNNEI. The ends were cut back, 4 bases at V and 6 bases at J, with 10 bases in the middle. CDR3 length: 14 amino acids. The DNA for the CDR3 is TGTGCCAGCAGTGGGGCGGAATCTAATTCACCCCTCCACTTT. Amino acids: CASSGAESNSPLHF.

This clone has just one count. This chain links TRBV11-2 with TRBJ2-4; D is possibly TRBD2 (6 bases). Germline V CDR1 and CDR2: SGHAT, FQNNGV. The CDR3 contains 16 residues. The germline V and J ends were trimmed by 1 base and 3 bases, with 13 bases remaining between them. The CDR3 loop is CASSLVGVGGKNIQYF. Here the CDR3 DNA reads TGTGCCAGCAGCTTAGTGGGCGTGGGGGGCAAAAACATTCAGTACTTC.

The count of this clone is one. The chain joins TRBV28 to TRBJ1-6; TRBD1 aligns across 7 bases. Germline values: CDR1 MDHEN, CDR2 SYDVKM. With 5 bases clipped from V and 10 bases from J, the junction kept 5 bases outside the gene matches. This CDR3 has 13 residues. The CDR3 sequence: CASSRDRDSPLHF. CDR3 nucleotides: TGTGCCAGCAGTAGGGACAGAGACTCACCCCTCCACTTT.

This sequence joins TRBV7-2 and TRBJ2-5; D is unresolved. CDR1 and CDR2 from the germline V gene are SGHTA and FQGNSA. The ends were cut back, 1 base at V and 5 bases at J, with 5 bases in the middle. The length of the CDR3 is 12 residues. The CDR3 DNA sequence: TGTGCCAGCAGCTTAGTAGGGGAGACCCAGTACTTC. Protein sequence: CASSLVGETQYF.

The rearrangement joins TRBV7-2 to TRBJ2-7, with D perhaps matching TRBD1 (6 bases). Germline assignment: CDR1 SGHTA and CDR2 FQGNSA. The CDR3 has 16 residues. V lost 5 bases and J 2 bases, leaving 19 bases between the germline ends. The CDR3 protein is CASSPKQGVGTYEQYF. CDR3 DNA: TGTGCCAGCAGCCCGAAACAGGGCGTGGGTACCTACGAGCAGTACTTC.

V gene TRBV21-1 combines with J gene TRBJ2-5; the table's TRBD1 call for D was not verified on the DNA. TRBV21-1 is a documented pseudogene. The CDR3 consists of 15 residues. The CDR3 DNA reads as TGTGCCAGCAGCAATGGCCAGGGTTGGCAAGAGACCCAGTACTTC. It codes for CASSNGQGWQETQYF.

This chain joins TRBV5-1 and TRBJ2-5, with TRBD2 matching over 8 bases. Germline V gene lookup returns CDR1 SGHRS and CDR2 YFSETQ. The CDR3 runs 14 residues. J gave up 5 bases and V 4 bases, and 7 bases lay outside the gene matches. CDR3 in DNA: TGCGCCAGCAGCGTTGGACTAGCCTCTGAGACCCAGTACTTC. This encodes CASSVGLASETQYF.

The J gene is TRBJ2-7, the V gene TRBV6-1; 10 positions agree with TRBD2. This CDR3 comprises 15 residues. With 10 bases clipped from V and 6 bases from J, the junction kept 15 bases outside the gene matches. CDR1 and CDR2 (germline): MNHNS, SASEGT. CDR3 region: CATNRASGRGIEQYF. The CDR3, as DNA: TGTGCCACTAATAGGGCTAGCGGGAGAGGGATCGAGCAGTACTTC.

Only one count was recorded for this clone. The genes are TRBV6-5 and TRBJ2-7, with D perhaps matching TRBD1 (5 bases). There are 13 residues in the CDR3. Trimming cost V 2 bases and J 3 bases, with 8 bases left between them. The germline V gene has CDR1 MNHEY and CDR2 SVGAGI. CDR3 nucleotides: TGTGCCAGCAGTTACGACAGAGACTACGAGCAGTACTTC. Translation gives CASSYDRDYEQYF.

The V and J genes are TRBV15 and TRBJ2-2; D remains ambiguous. Germline V lookup: CDR1 LNHNV, CDR2 YYDKDF (reference sequence). V lost 9 bases and J lost 6, with 14 bases in between. CDR3 length equals 13 residues. As DNA, the CDR3 is TGTGCCACAACCCGGTCCCTCGCCGGGGAGCTGTTTTTT. Residues: CATTRSLAGELFF.

V is TRBV29-1 and J is TRBJ2-1; TRBD1 matches 10 bases. The CDR3 has 13 amino acids. The germline V gene encodes CDR1 SQVTM and CDR2 ANQGSEA. Germline trimming cut 7 bases from V and 7 bases from J; bases unmatched to any gene: 7. The CDR3 loop is CSARRQGANEQFF. For the CDR3, the DNA is TGCAGCGCCCGAAGACAGGGGGCGAATGAGCAGTTCTTC.

The J gene is TRBJ1-1, the V gene TRBV9; D not resolved. This CDR3 contains 15 residues. Trimming pared 0 bases from V and 0 bases from J, leaving 9 bases between. Germline CDR1 SGDLS, CDR2 YYNGEE. The CDR3: CASSVAGRMNTEAFF. As DNA, the CDR3 is TGTGCCAGCAGCGTAGCTGGGCGGATGAACACTGAAGCTTTCTTT. Looking up the rest from reference TRBV9 and TRBJ1-1 gives the full variable domain: DSGVTQTPKHLITATGQRVTLRCSPRSGDLSVYWYQQSLDQGLQFLIQYYNGEERAKGNILERFSAQQFPDLHSELNLSSLELGDSALYFCASSVAGRMNTEAFFGQGTRLTVV.

The genes are TRBV5-8 and TRBJ2-2; tentatively, D is TRBD2 (6 bases). Germline V gene data show CDR1 as SGHTS and CDR2 as YDEGEE. Trimming shortened V by 6 bases and J by 4 bases, and 16 bases separated the two germline ends. This CDR3 has 15 amino acids. In DNA form, the CDR3 reads TGTGCCAGCACCCCTGGGGGGTTCGGCACCGGGGAGCTGTTTTTT. Its translation: CASTPGGFGTGELFF.

The genes are TRBV20-1 and TRBJ2-5, with D perhaps TRBD1 (5 bases). The J call may be in error: the DNA end matches TRBJ2-7 better. CDR1 DFQATT and CDR2 SNEGSKA come from the germline V gene (reference sequence). This CDR3 spans 11 amino acids. The CDR3 DNA reads as TGCAGTGCTAGAGATGGGGCCGAGCAGTACTTC. It specifies CSARDGAEQYF.

J is TRBJ1-1 and V is TRBV4-1; D might be TRBD1 (6 bases). The V end lost 1 base, the J end lost 4 bases, and 16 bases lay between the germline ends. The V gene's germline CDR1 is MGHRA and CDR2 YSYEKL. The CDR3 covers 16 residues. The CDR3 loop is CASSQGVQGYVTEAFF. CDR3 nucleotide sequence: TGCGCCAGCAGCCAAGGGGTACAGGGTTACGTCACTGAAGCTTTCTTT.

The CDR3 protein is CASSLYEGGELFF. The CDR3 coding sequence is TGTGCCAGCAGCTTATACGAAGGCGGGGAGCTGTTTTTT. J is TRBJ2-2 and V is TRBV7-3, with unresolved D. Germline assignment: CDR1 SGHTA and CDR2 FQGTGA. The CDR3 spans 13 residues. V gave up 2 bases and J gave up 7 bases, with 8 bases separating them. The full variable domain, completed using reference TRBV7-3 and TRBJ2-2, is GAGVSQTPSNKVTEKGKYVELRCDPISGHTALYWYRQSLGQGPEFLIYFQGTGAADDSGLPNDRFFAVRPEGSVSTLKIQRTERGDSAVYLCASSLYEGGELFFGEGSRLTVL.

The V gene is TRBV5-1, the J gene TRBJ2-3, with D tentatively TRBD2 (6 bases). This CDR3 is 15 amino acids long. Germline CDR1 is SGHRS and CDR2 is YFSETQ. Trimming took off 3 bases at V and 6 bases at J, with 17 bases between the two ends. The CDR3 spells CASSSAGSPEDTQYF. The CDR3 DNA follows: TGCGCCAGCAGCTCCGCGGGGAGCCCGGAGGATACGCAGTATTTT.

The chain employs TRBV19 and TRBJ2-7; D might be TRBD1 (5 bases). Trimming removed 5 bases at V and 0 bases at J, with 20 bases between. This CDR3 is built from 17 residues. Germline CDR1 reads LNHDA; CDR2 reads SQIVND (reference sequence). The CDR3 loop reads CASSFTRTPPSSYEQYF. DNA of the CDR3: TGTGCCAGTAGTTTCACTCGGACACCCCCGAGCTCCTACGAGCAGTACTTC.

CDR3 residues: CASSLHMDSPYSPLHF. The CDR3 nucleotides read TGTGCCAGCAGCCTACACATGGACAGTCCGTATTCACCCCTCCACTTT. The gene calls are TRBV11-2 and TRBJ1-6; possible D gene TRBD1, 6 bases. CDR3 length equals 16 residues. CDR1 and CDR2 (germline): SGHAT, FQNNGV. Trimming removed 5 bases at V and 8 bases at J, with 19 bases between. The full variable domain, in which reference TRBV11-2 and TRBJ1-6 provide the parts outside the CDR3, is EAGVAQSPRYKIIEKRQSVAFWCNPISGHATLYWYQQILGQGPKLLIQFQNNGVVDDSQLPKDRFSAERLKGVDSTLKIQPAKLEDSAVYLCASSLHMDSPYSPLHFGNGTRLTVT.

This clone was detected once. CDR3 protein: CASSPPGGSYNEQFF. The CDR3 DNA reads as TGTGCCAGCAGCCCTCCCGGGGGCTCCTACAATGAGCAGTTCTTC. The chain recombines TRBV7-9 with TRBJ2-1, with D possibly matching TRBD2 (6 bases). V lost 5 bases and J lost 0, with 11 bases in between. Germline V gene sequence: CDR1 SEHNR, CDR2 FQNEAQ (reference sequence). CDR3 length: 15 amino acids.

This chain joins TRBV6-4 and TRBJ1-3, with 9 bases that match TRBD1. J gave up 6 bases and V 6 bases, and 6 bases lay outside the gene matches. Germline CDR1 MRHNA, CDR2 SNTAGT. This CDR3 is built from 14 residues. The CDR3 nucleotides are TGTGCCAGCAGCACAACAGGGGGCGAAAACACCATATATTTT. It yields the protein CASSTTGGENTIYF.